These T cell receptor beta chains were read from a single sample in a study of cytomegalovirus exposure and HLA in healthy donors. Some clones are missing from TCRdb's copy, which holds only in-frame ones; the method was immunoSEQ multiplex PCR. The sample lists 150,000 to 200,000 clones; approximately 70% were seen once. What was sequenced was PBMCs. These receptors were taken from a woman aged 25 to 39 in good health and CMV-seronegative. CDR3s include the opening cysteine and the closing phenylalanine or tryptophan. The D gene is left open where the match is weak. The listing skips clone size in some rows; elsewhere it reads once, few, many or a size class.

J gene | V gene | D gene | clone size | CDR3 DNA | CDR3 protein
TRBJ2-7 | TRBV6-1 | TRBD1 | - | TGTGCCAGCAGTGTTCGCACAGGGGGATCCTACGAGCAGTACTTC | CASSVRTGGSYEQYF
TRBJ1-1 | TRBV18 | - | - | TGTGCCAGCTCACAAGGGGCTGACACTGAAGCTTTCTTT | CASSQGADTEAFF
TRBJ2-7 | TRBV6-1 | TRBD1 | - | TGTGCCAGCGGACAGGTGGAAGGGTTGCAGTACTTC | CASGQVEGLQYF
TRBJ1-4 | TRBV11-2 | - | - | TGTGCCAGCAGCTTAGCAGGGTCTAATGAAAAACTGTTTTTT | CASSLAGSNEKLFF
TRBJ2-3 | TRBV29-1 | - | few | TGCAGCGTTGACAGGTTTGGAGCAGGGAAAACAGATACGCAGTATTTT | CSVDRFGAGKTDTQYF
TRBJ2-2 | TRBV25-1 | - | few | TGTGCCAGCAGGCCCGAGACAGACACCGGGGAGCTGTTTTTT | CASRPETDTGELFF
TRBJ2-3 | TRBV4-3 | - | - | TGCGCCAGCAGCGCGGGCCCATGGGATACGCAGTATTTT | CASSAGPWDTQYF
TRBJ2-3 | TRBV5-1 | - | few | TGCGCCAGCAGCTTTGGCCGACAGGATTACACAGATACGCAGTATTTT | CASSFGRQDYTDTQYF
TRBJ2-7 | TRBV7-2 | TRBD1 | - | TGTGCCAGCAGCCAAAGGGACAGGGGAATCTACGAGCAGTACTTC | CASSQRDRGIYEQYF
TRBJ1-2 | TRBV4-3 | - | - | TGCGCCAGCAGCCCAGCAGGGGCTTCTAACTATGGCTACACCTTC | CASSPAGASNYGYTF